One T cell receptor (beta chain) is described in this entry. These data originate in a study of blood T cell repertoires in COVID-19. V was shortened by 3 bases and J by 5 bases, with 12 bases between the two germline ends. The CDR3 has 14 amino acids. Germline V gives CDR1 SNHLY, CDR2 FYNNEI. Libraries were prepared by immunoSEQ multiplex PCR; TCRdb keeps only in-frame clonotypes and omits some of them. Here the sample spans about 120,000 clones, 83% being singletons. V usage is TRBV2 and J usage is TRBJ2-3; maybe TRBD2 (7 bases). The sample was peripheral blood. This sequence was found in a young man with acute or convalescent COVID-19. The CDR3 DNA reads TGTGCCAGCAGTGAGGGGGGGCGTGGAGATACGCAGTATTTT. Protein sequence: CASSEGGRGDTQYF.